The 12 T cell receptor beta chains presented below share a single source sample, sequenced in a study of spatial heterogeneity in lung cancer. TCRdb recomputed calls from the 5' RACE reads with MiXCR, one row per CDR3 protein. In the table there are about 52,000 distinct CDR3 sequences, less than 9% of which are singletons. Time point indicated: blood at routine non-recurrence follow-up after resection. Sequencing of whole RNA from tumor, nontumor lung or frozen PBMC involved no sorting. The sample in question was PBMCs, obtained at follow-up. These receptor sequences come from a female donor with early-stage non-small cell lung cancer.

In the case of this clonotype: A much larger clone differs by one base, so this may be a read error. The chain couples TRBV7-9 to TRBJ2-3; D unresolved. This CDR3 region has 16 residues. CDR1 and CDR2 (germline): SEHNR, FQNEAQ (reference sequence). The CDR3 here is CASSLDRRLVTHTQYF. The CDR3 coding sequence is TGTGCCAGCAGCTTAGATCGTAGGCTAGTCACACATACGCAGTATTTT. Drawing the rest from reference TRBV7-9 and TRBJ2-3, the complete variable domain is DTGVSQNPRHKITKRGQNVTFRCDPISEHNRLYWYRQTLGQGPEFLTYFQNEAQLEKSRLLSDRFSAERPKGSFSTLEIQRTEQGDSAMYLCASSLDRRLVTHTQYFGPGTRLTVL.

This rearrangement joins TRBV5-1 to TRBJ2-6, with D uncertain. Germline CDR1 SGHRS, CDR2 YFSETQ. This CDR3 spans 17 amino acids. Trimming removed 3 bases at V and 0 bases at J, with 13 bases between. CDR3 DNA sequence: TGCGCCAGCAGCTATACCACAACAGCCTCTGGGGCCAACGTCCTGACTTTC. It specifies CASSYTTTASGANVLTF.

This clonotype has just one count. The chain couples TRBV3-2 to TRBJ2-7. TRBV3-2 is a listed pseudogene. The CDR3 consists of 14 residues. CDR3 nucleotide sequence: TGTGCCAGCAGTCTGCGAGGGAGAACCTACGAGCAGTACGTC. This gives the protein CASSLRGRTYEQYV.

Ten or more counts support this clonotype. The CDR3 bases are TGTGCCAGCAGTACCCATTGGGACAGGGAAAAACAGCCCCAGCATTTT. The encoded protein is CASSTHWDREKQPQHF. This chain links TRBV12-3 or TRBV12-4 with TRBJ1-5, with 9 positions matching TRBD1. After removal of 5 bases from V and 7 bases from J, the junction contained 12 bases not matched to a gene. The CDR3 has 16 amino acids.

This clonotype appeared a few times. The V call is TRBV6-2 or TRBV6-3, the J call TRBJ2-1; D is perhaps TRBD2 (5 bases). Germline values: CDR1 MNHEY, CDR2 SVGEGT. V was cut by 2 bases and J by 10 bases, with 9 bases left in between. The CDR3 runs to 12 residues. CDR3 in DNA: TGTGCCAGCAGTTACCGACTAAGAGAGCAGTTCTTC. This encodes CASSYRLREQFF.

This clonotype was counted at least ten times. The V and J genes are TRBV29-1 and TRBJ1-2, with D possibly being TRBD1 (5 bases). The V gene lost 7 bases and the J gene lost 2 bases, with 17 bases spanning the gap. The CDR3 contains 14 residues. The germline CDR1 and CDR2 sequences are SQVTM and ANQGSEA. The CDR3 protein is CSALFGGGNYGYTF. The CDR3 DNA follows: TGCAGCGCCCTTTTCGGCGGGGGAAACTATGGCTACACCTTC.

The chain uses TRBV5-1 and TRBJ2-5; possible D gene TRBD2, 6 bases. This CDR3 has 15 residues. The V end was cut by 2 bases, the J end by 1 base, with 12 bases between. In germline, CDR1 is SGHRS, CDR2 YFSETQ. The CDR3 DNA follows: TGCGCCAGCAGCTTCGGGGGACTCCGCCAAGAGACCCAGTACTTC. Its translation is CASSFGGLRQETQYF.

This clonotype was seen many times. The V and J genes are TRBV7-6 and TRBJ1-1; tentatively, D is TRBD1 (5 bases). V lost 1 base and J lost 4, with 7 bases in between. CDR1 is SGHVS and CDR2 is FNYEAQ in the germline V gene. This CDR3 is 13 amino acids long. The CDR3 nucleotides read TGTGCCAGCAGCTTAGGAGGGGTCACTGAAGCTTTCTTT. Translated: CASSLGGVTEAFF. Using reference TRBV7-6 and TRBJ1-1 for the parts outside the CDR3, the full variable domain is GAGVSQSPRYKVTKRGQDVALRCDPISGHVSLYWYRQALGQGPEFLTYFNYEAQQDKSGLPNDRFSAERPEGSISTLTIQRTEQRDSAMYRCASSLGGVTEAFFGQGTRLTVV.

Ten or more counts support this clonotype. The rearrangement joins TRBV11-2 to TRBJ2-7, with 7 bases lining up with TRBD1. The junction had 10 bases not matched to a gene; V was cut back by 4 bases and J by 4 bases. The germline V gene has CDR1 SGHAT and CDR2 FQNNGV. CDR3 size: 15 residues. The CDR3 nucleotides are TGTGCCAGCAGCTCCCCGGGACAGAACCCGTACGAGCAGTACTTC. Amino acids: CASSSPGQNPYEQYF.

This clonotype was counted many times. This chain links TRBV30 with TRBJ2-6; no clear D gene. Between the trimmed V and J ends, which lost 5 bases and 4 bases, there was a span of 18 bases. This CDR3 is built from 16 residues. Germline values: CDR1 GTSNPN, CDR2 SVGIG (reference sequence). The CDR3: CAWALWERVGANVLTF. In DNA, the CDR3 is TGTGCCTGGGCCCTATGGGAAAGGGTGGGGGCCAACGTCCTGACTTTC.

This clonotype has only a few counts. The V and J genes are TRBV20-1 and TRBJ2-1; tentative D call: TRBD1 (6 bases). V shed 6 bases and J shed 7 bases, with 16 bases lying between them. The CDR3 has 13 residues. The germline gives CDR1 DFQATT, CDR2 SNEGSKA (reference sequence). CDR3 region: CSATPPQGNEQFF. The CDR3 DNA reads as TGCAGTGCAACCCCCCCTCAGGGGAATGAGCAGTTCTTC.

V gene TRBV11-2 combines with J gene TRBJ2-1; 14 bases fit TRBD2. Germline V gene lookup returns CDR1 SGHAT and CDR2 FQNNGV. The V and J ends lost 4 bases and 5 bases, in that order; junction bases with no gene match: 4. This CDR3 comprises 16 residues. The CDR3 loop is CASSWTSGGPNNEQFF. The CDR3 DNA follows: TGTGCCAGCAGCTGGACTAGCGGGGGGCCCAACAATGAGCAGTTCTTC.